Shown below are 8 T cell receptor beta chains from a single sample sequenced in a study of T cells in women clearing cervical HPV infection. This table comes from immunoSEQ multiplex PCR, and its TCRdb copy is limited to in-frame clones, with some not included. The sample table includes tens of thousands of clones. Source material: blood buffy coat. All receptors derive from a woman between 18 and 69 years old with a cervical HPV16 infection that either progressed to CIN3+ or cleared (not recorded which).

As to this clone: The read terminates 3 residues ahead of where the CDR3 ends, so the germline J gene completes it. The chain employs TRBV29-1 and TRBJ1-3; D is uncertain. V dropped 7 bases and J dropped 7 bases, with 14 bases sitting between them. Per the germline V gene, CDR1 is SQVTM and CDR2 is ANQGSEA. The CDR3 extends over 12 amino acids. Here the CDR3 reads CSAQEAANTIYF. The covered CDR3 bases are TGCAGCGCCCAAGAGGCGGCGAACACC.

To note about this clone: The missing CDR3 end, 3 residues past where the read stops, is filled in from the germline J gene. This sequence joins TRBV18 and TRBJ1-1, with D tentatively TRBD1 (6 bases). The CDR3 consists of 12 residues. Germline V lookup: CDR1 KGHSH, CDR2 LQKENI. CDR3 bases read: TGTGCCAGCTCACCGGACGGGGGGGCA. The encoded protein is CASSPDGGA. The complete CDR3 sequence is CASSPDGGAAFF.

With regard to this clone: The read falls 3 residues short of the CDR3 end, and the missing part is taken from the germline J gene. The chain recombines TRBV30 with TRBJ2-3; D is unclear. The CDR3 consists of 14 residues. V was cut by 1 base and J by 4 bases, with 12 bases left in between. Germline V gene lookup returns CDR1 GTSNPN and CDR2 SVGIG (reference sequence). CDR3 bases read: TGTGCCTGGAGTGCGGGTCGAGCCGCAGATACG. Protein sequence: CAWSAGRAADT. In full, the CDR3 reads CAWSAGRAADTQYF.

For this clone: The read finishes 3 residues shy of the CDR3 end, and the germline J gene is used to complete it. V and J are TRBV7-2 and TRBJ2-7, with D perhaps TRBD2 (6 bases). The V gene's germline CDR1 is SGHTA and CDR2 FQGNSA. The CDR3 runs to 13 residues. V was trimmed by 4 bases and J by 0 bases, leaving 7 bases between them. CDR3: CASSSGGSYEQYF. The part of the CDR3 DNA that was read is TGTGCCAGCAGCTCCGGGGGCTCCTACGAG.

To note about this clone: The read terminates 3 residues before the CDR3 end, so the remaining end is supplied by the germline J gene. The J gene is TRBJ1-1, the V gene TRBV11-2, with unresolved D. Germline V gives CDR1 SGHAT, CDR2 FQNNGV. The CDR3 has 15 amino acids. Trimming removed 1 base at V and 2 bases at J, with 11 bases between. CDR3 DNA (partial): TGTGCCAGCAGCTTAGGGGCGCAGGTTAACACTGAA. It yields the protein CASSLGAQVNTE. The complete CDR3 reads CASSLGAQVNTEAFF.

Turning to this clone: The read comes to an end 3 residues before the CDR3 does, leaving the germline J gene to fill in the end. This chain uses TRBV2 with TRBJ2-2; a weak D match, TRBD2 (6 bases). Trimming cost V 4 bases and J 2 bases, with 11 bases left between them. The V gene's germline CDR1 is SNHLY and CDR2 FYNNEI. This CDR3 region has 15 residues. Incomplete CDR3 DNA: TGTGCCAGCAGTGGCGAGGGACTCAACACCGGGGAG. Translation gives CASSGEGLNTGE. The entire CDR3 sequence reads CASSGEGLNTGELFF. The full variable domain, in which reference TRBV2 and TRBJ2-2 provide the parts outside the CDR3, is EPEVTQTPSHQVTQMGQEVILRCVPISNHLYFYWYRQILGQKVEFLVSFYNNEISEKSEIFDDQFSVERPDGSNFTLKIRSTKLEDSAMYFCASSGEGLNTGELFFGEGSRLTVL.

Note on this clone: The read ends 3 residues early relative to the CDR3; the germline J gene fills the gap. The V call is TRBV19, the J call TRBJ2-1; a possible D gene is TRBD2 (6 bases). Germline CDR1 reads LNHDA; CDR2 reads SQIVND (reference sequence). CDR3 length equals 12 residues. V lost 10 bases and J 9 bases, leaving 16 bases between the germline ends. The CDR3 loop is CATLGGVGEQFF. Partial CDR3 DNA: TGTGCCACCCTCGGGGGTGTAGGTGAG.

Of note for this clone: Coverage ceases 3 residues before the CDR3 finishes, and the germline J gene fills in the end. The V call is TRBV28, the J call TRBJ2-2, with D possibly matching TRBD1 (6 bases). Trimming stripped 7 bases from V and 9 bases from J, with 18 bases between. The CDR3 is 14 residues long. Per germline, CDR1 MDHEN and CDR2 SYDVKM. This CDR3 reads CASIGLDSRRELFF. The covered CDR3 bases are TGTGCCAGCATAGGATTGGACAGCCGACGGGAG.